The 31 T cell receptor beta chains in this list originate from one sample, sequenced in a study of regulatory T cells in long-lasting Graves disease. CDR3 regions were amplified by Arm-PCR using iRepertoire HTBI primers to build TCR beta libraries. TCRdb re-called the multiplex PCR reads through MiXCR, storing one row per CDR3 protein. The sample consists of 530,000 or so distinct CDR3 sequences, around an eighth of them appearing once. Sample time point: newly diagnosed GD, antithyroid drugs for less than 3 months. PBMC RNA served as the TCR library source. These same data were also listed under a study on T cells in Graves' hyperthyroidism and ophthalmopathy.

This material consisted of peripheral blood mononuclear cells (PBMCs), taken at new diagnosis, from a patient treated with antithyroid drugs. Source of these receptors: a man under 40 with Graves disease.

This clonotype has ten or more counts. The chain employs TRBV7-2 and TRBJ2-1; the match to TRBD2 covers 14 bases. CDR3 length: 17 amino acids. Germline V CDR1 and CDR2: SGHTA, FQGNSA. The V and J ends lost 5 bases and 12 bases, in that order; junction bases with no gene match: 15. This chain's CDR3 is CASSPFGTSGSVNPQFF. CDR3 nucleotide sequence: TGTGCCAGCAGCCCTTTCGGGACTAGCGGGAGCGTGAATCCGCAGTTCTTC.

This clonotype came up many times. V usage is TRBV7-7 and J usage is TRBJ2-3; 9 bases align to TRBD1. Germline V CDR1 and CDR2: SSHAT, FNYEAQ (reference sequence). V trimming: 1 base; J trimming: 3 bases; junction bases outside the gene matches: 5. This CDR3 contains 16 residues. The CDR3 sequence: CASSLGTGQGTDTQYF. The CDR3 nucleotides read TGTGCCAGCAGCTTAGGTACAGGACAGGGGACAGATACGCAGTATTTT.

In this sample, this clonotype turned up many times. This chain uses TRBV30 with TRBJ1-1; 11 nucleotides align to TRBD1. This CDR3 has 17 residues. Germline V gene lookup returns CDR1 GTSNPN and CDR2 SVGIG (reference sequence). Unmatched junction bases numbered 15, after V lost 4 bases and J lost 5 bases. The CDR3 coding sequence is TGTGCCTGGAAGGGAGGTCGGGACAGGGGGTGGAGGACTGAAGCTTTCTTT. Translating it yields CAWKGGRDRGWRTEAFF.

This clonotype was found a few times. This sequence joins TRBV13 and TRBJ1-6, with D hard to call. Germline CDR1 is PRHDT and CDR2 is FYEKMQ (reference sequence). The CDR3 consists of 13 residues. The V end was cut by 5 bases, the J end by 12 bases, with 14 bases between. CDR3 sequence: CASSRDPRGPLHF. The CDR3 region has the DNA TGTGCCAGCAGCCGGGATCCGAGAGGACCCCTCCACTTT.

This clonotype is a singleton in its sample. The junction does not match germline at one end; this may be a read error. The CDR3 loop reads CASPPDSGTEQFF. CDR3 DNA: TGTGCCAGCCCACCTGATAGCGGGACTGAGCAGTTCTTC. The chain couples TRBV18 to TRBJ2-1; 8 positions agree with TRBD2. The germline V gene has CDR1 KGHSH and CDR2 LQKENI. The CDR3 is 13 amino acids.

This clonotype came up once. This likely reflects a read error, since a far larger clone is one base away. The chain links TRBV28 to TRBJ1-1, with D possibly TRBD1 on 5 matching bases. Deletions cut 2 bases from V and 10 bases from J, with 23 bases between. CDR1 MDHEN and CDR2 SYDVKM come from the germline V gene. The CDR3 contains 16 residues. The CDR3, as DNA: TGTGCCAGCAGTTTAACCCTTCTTAGGAAGGTGGGGGGAGCTTTCTTT. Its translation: CASSLTLLRKVGGAFF.

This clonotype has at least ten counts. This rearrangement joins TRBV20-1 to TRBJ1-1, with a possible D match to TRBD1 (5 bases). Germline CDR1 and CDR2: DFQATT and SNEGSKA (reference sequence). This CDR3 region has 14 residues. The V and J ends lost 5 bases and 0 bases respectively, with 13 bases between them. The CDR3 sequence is CSAPPPGLNTEAFF. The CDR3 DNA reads TGCAGTGCTCCACCGCCGGGGCTGAACACTGAAGCTTTCTTT.

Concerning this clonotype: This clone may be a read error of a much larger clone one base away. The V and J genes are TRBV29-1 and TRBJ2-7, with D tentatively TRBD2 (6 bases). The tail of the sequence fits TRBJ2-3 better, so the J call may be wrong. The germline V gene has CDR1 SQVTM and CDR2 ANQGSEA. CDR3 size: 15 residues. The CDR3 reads CSATMVGGSTDTQYF. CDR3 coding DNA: TGCAGCGCGACTATGGTGGGAGGATCTACAGATACGCAGTATTTT.

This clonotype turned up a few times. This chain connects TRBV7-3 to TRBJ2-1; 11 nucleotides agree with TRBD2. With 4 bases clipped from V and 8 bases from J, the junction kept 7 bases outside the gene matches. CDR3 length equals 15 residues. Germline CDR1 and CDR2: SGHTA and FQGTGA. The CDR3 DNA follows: TGTGCCAGCAGCTCGGGCTTACTAGCGGGAGATGAGCAGTTCTTC. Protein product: CASSSGLLAGDEQFF.

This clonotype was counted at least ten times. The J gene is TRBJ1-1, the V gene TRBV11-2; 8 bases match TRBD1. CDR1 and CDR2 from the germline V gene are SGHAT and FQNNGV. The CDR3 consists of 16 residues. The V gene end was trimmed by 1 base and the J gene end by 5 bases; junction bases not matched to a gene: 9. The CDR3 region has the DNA TGTGCCAGCAGCTTAGTCCCAGGGGGCGAGATTACTGAAGCTTTCTTT. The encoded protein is CASSLVPGGEITEAFF. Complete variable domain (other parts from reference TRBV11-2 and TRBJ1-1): EAGVAQSPRYKIIEKRQSVAFWCNPISGHATLYWYQQILGQGPKLLIQFQNNGVVDDSQLPKDRFSAERLKGVDSTLKIQPAKLEDSAVYLCASSLVPGGEITEAFFGQGTRLTVV.

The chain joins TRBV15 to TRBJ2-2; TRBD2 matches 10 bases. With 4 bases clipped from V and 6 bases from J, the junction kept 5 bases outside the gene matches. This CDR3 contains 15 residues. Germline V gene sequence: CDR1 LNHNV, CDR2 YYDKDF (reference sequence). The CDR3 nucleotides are TGTGCCACCAGCACGCTAGCGGGAGCTTCCGGGGAGCTGTTTTTT. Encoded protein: CATSTLAGASGELFF.

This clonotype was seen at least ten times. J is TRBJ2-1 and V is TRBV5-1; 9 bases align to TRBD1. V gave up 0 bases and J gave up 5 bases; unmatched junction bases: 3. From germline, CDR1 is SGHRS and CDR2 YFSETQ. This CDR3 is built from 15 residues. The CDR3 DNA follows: TGCGCCAGCAGCTTGGAGGACAGGGGCCACAATGAGCAGTTCTTC. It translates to CASSLEDRGHNEQFF.

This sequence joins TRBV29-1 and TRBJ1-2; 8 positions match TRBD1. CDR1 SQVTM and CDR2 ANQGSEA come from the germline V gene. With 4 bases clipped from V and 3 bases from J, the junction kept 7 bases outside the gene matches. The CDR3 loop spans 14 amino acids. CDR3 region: CSVAPSTGDYGYTF. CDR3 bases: TGCAGCGTTGCCCCGTCGACAGGGGACTATGGCTACACCTTC.

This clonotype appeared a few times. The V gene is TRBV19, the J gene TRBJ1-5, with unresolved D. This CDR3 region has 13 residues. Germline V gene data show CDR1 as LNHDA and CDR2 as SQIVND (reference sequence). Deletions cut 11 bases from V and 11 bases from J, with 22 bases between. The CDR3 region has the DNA TGTGCCGCCTCCCCCGCGCCCGGTGGAGCCCAGCATTTT. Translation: CAASPAPGGAQHF.

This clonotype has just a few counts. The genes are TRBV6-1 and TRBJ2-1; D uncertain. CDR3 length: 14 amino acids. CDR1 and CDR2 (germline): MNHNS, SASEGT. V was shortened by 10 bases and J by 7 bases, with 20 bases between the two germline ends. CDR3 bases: TGTGCCACCCTATTCGAAGAGAATTTGAATGAGCAGTTCTTC. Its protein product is CATLFEENLNEQFF.

The CDR3 here is CATSGKLTSTGELFF. DNA for the CDR3: TGTGCCACCAGTGGAAAACTCACGAGCACCGGGGAGCTGTTTTTT. The V and J genes are TRBV24-1 and TRBJ2-2, with D unresolved. In germline, CDR1 is KGHDR, CDR2 SFDVKD. The V end was cut by 5 bases, the J end by 4 bases, with 13 bases between. The CDR3 totals 15 residues.

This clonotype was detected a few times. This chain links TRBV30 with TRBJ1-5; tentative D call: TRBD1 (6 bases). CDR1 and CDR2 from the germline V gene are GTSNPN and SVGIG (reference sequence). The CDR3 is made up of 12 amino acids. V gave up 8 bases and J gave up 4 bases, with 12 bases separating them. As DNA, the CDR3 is TGTGCCGGGGGTCAGGGGAATCAGCCCCAGCATTTT. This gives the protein CAGGQGNQPQHF.

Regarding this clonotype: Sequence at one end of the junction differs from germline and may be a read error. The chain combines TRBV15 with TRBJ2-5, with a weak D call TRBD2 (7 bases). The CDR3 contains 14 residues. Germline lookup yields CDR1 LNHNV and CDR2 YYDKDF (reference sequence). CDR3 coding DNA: TGTGCCACCAGCATCGAGGGGGAGGGGGAGACCCAGCACTTC. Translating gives CATSIEGEGETQHF.

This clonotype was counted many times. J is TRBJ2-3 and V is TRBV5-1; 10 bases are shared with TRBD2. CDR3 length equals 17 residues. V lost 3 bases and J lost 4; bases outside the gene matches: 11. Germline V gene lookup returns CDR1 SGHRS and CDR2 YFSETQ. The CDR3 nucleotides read TGCGCCAGCAGCTCTCCTGGACTAGCGGAGCCCCCAGATACGCAGTATTTT. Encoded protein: CASSSPGLAEPPDTQYF.

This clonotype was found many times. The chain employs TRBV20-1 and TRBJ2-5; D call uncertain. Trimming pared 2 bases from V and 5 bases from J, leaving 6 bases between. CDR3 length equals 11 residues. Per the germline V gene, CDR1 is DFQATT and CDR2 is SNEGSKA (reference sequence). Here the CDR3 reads CSARILETQYF. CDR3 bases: TGCAGTGCTAGAATTTTGGAGACCCAGTACTTC.

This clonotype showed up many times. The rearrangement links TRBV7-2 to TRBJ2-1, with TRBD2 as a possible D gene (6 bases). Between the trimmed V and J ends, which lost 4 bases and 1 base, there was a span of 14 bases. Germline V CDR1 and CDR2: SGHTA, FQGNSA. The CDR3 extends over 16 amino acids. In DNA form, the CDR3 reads TGTGCCAGCAGCTCCTATAGCGGTTCTTCCTACAATGAGCAGTTCTTC. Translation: CASSSYSGSSYNEQFF.

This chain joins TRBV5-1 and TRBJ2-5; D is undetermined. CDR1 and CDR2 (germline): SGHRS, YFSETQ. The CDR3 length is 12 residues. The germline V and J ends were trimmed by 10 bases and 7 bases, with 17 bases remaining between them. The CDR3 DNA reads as TGCGCCTCCCGGTCGGACGTGGGGACCCAGTACTTC. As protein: CASRSDVGTQYF.

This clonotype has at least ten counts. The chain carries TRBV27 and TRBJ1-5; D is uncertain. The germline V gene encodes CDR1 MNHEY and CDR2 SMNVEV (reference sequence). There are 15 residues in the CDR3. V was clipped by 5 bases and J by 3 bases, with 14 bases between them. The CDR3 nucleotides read TGTGCCAGCAGTCTCTCTTACGGATTCAATCAGCCCCAGCATTTT. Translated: CASSLSYGFNQPQHF.

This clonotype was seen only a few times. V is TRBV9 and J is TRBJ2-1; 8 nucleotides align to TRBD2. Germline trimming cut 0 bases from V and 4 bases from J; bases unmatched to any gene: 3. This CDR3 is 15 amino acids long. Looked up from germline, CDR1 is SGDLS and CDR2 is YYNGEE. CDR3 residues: CASSVELAGYNEQFF. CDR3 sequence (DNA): TGTGCCAGCAGCGTAGAGCTAGCGGGTTACAATGAGCAGTTCTTC.

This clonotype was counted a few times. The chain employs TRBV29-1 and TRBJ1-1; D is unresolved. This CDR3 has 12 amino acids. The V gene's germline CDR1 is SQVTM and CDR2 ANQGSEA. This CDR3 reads CRASEGRTEAFF. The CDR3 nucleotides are TGCAGGGCTTCGGAAGGTAGGACTGAAGCTTTCTTT.

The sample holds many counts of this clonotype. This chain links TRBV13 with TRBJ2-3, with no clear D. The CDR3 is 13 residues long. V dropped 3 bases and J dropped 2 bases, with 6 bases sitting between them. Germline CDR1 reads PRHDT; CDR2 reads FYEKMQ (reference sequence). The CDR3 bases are TGTGCCAGCAGCTTTGGTTTCACAGATACGCAGTATTTT. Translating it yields CASSFGFTDTQYF.

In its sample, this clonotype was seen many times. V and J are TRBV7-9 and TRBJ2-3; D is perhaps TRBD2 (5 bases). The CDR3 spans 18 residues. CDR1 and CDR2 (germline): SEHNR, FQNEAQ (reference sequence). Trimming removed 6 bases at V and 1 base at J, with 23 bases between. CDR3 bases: TGTGCCAGCAGACCTCGAGGGTTCGACGGGATCGGCACAGATACGCAGTATTTT. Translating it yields CASRPRGFDGIGTDTQYF.

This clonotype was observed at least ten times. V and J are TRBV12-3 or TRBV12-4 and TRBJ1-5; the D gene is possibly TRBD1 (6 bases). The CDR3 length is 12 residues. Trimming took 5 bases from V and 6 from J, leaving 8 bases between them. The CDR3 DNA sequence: TGTGCCAGCAGTAGGGGGGGTCAGCCCCAGCATTTT. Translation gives CASSRGGQPQHF.

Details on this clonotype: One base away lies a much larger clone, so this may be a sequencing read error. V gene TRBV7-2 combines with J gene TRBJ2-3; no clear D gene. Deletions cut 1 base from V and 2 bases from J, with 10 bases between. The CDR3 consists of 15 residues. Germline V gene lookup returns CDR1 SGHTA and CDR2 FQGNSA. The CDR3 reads CASSLDPRFTDTQYF. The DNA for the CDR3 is TGTGCCAGCAGCTTAGACCCGAGATTCACAGATACGCAGTATTTT.

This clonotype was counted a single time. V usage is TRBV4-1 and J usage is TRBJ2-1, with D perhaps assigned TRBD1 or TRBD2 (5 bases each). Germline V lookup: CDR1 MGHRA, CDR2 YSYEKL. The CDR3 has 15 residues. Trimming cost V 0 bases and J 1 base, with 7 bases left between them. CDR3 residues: CASSQDGTSYNEQFF. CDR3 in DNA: TGCGCCAGCAGCCAAGACGGGACGTCCTACAATGAGCAGTTCTTC.

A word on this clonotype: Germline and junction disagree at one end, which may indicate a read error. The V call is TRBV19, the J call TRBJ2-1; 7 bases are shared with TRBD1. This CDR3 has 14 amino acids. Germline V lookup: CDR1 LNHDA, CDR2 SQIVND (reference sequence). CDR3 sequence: CASRQGSWHNKQFF. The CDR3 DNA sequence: TGTGCCAGCCGACAGGGTTCTTGGCACAATAAGCAGTTCTTC.